A selection of T cell receptor beta chains follows, all from one sample in a study of blood T cell repertoires in COVID-19. Generated by immunoSEQ multiplex PCR, the TCRdb table keeps only in-frame clones and is missing some. The profile covers roughly 300,000 clones, with over 75% appearing a single time and around 8% taken by the ten largest. The material sequenced was peripheral blood. These receptors came from a woman between 50 and 59 years old who had recovered from COVID-19. Each CDR3 is given with its conserved first and last residue. A D gene is named only where the DNA matches it firmly. Size is stated for part of the rows, as once, few or many counts, or as a class when the clone is expanded.

j_gene	v_gene	d_gene	abundance	CDR3aa	CDR3nt
TRBJ2-7	TRBV3-1/TRBV3-2	TRBD1	once	CASSPGTGDYEQYF	TGTGCCAGCAGCCCCGGGACAGGGGACTACGAGCAGTACTTC
TRBJ2-2	TRBV6-4	TRBD2	.	CASRTSGNTGELFF	TGTGCCAGCAGGACTAGCGGGAACACCGGGGAGCTGTTTTTT
TRBJ2-6	TRBV4-3	.	.	CASSHGQSSGANVLTF	TGCGCCAGCAGTCACGGACAGAGCTCTGGGGCCAACGTCCTGACTTTC
TRBJ1-1	TRBV4-3	.	.	CASSPHNSVEAFF	TGCGCCAGCAGCCCCCATAATTCGGTCGAAGCTTTCTTT
TRBJ1-5	TRBV24-1	.	.	CATSDLRGSNQPQHF	TGTGCCACCAGTGATTTGCGTGGGAGTAATCAGCCCCAGCATTTT
TRBJ2-2	TRBV5-1	TRBD2	.	CASSLPREAGELFF	TGCGCCAGCAGCTTGCCCCGGGAGGCCGGGGAGCTGTTTTTT
TRBJ2-7	TRBV4-1	TRBD2	once	CASSQPTSGSYEQYF	TGCGCCAGCAGCCAACCAACTAGCGGGAGTTACGAGCAGTACTTC
TRBJ2-7	TRBV6-2/TRBV6-3	TRBD1	.	CASSKDRGSYEQYF	TGTGCCAGCAGTAAGGACAGGGGTTCCTACGAGCAGTACTTC
TRBJ2-1	TRBV30	.	.	CAWSVGQYNEQFF	TGTGCCTGGAGTGTAGGACAGTACAATGAGCAGTTCTTC
TRBJ1-1	TRBV7-9	.	.	CASSPGRGMNTEAFF	TGTGCCAGCAGCCCGGGGCGGGGGATGAACACTGAAGCTTTCTTT
TRBJ2-1	TRBV6-2/TRBV6-3	TRBD2	.	CASSASSGEYNEQFF	TGTGCCAGCAGTGCCTCTAGCGGGGAATACAATGAGCAGTTCTTC
TRBJ1-1	TRBV6-5	.	.	CASYRYTRQFTEAFF	TGTGCCAGCTATCGTTACACCCGACAGTTCACTGAAGCTTTCTTT
TRBJ2-7	TRBV6-2/TRBV6-3	TRBD1	.	CASNPPGQSYEQYF	TGTGCCAGCAACCCACCGGGACAGAGCTACGAGCAGTACTTC
TRBJ2-1	TRBV7-9	TRBD2	.	CASSQGLAGVSEQFF	TGTGCCAGCAGCCAAGGACTAGCGGGAGTATCTGAGCAGTTCTTC
TRBJ2-1	TRBV3-1/TRBV3-2	TRBD1	.	CASSSQGDEQFF	TGTGCCAGCAGCTCCCAGGGGGATGAGCAGTTCTTC
TRBJ1-1	TRBV7-3	TRBD1	.	CASSATGGVTDTEAFF	TGTGCCAGCAGCGCAACAGGGGGCGTTACGGACACTGAAGCTTTCTTT
TRBJ1-1	TRBV4-2	.	.	CASSQDWVRGTEAFF	TGTGCCAGCAGCCAAGATTGGGTGCGGGGGACTGAAGCTTTCTTT
TRBJ2-2	TRBV6-5	.	.	CASSYAFAGTGELFF	TGTGCCAGCAGTTACGCGTTCGCAGGTACCGGGGAGCTGTTTTTT
TRBJ2-3	TRBV20-1	.	.	CSASHGLGRTDTQYF	TGCAGTGCTAGTCATGGTCTGGGGCGCACAGATACGCAGTATTTT
TRBJ2-7	TRBV4-3	TRBD1	.	CASSQEDRVIYEQYF	TGCGCCAGCAGCCAAGAGGACAGGGTAATCTACGAGCAGTACTTC
TRBJ1-2	TRBV27	TRBD1	.	CASSAGQGVRDGYTF	TGTGCCAGCAGTGCCGGACAGGGGGTTAGGGATGGCTACACCTTC
TRBJ1-1	TRBV27	TRBD1	.	CASSFGGQQRTEAFF	TGTGCCAGCAGTTTCGGGGGACAGCAGCGCACTGAAGCTTTCTTT
TRBJ2-2	TRBV19	TRBD1	once	CASRTGEFGELFF	TGTGCCAGTAGGACAGGGGAATTCGGGGAGCTGTTTTTT
TRBJ2-1	TRBV13	TRBD2	once	CASSLGHGAAGGPQEQFF	TGTGCCAGCAGCTTAGGCCACGGAGCGGCGGGAGGGCCCCAAGAGCAGTTCTTC
TRBJ2-7	TRBV20-1	TRBD1	.	CSAWTGVEQYF	TGCAGTGCGTGGACAGGGGTCGAGCAGTACTTC
TRBJ1-1	TRBV28	.	.	CASSLGTVGTEAFF	TGTGCCAGCAGTTTAGGGACTGTGGGCACTGAAGCTTTCTTT
TRBJ2-5	TRBV29-1	.	.	CSVEGRGQETQYF	TGCAGCGTTGAAGGGCGGGGCCAAGAGACCCAGTACTTC
TRBJ1-6	TRBV18	TRBD1	.	CASSPDRGPSPLHF	TGTGCCAGCTCACCGGACAGGGGGCCTTCACCCCTCCACTTT
TRBJ1-1	TRBV6-2/TRBV6-3	.	.	CASSPGDTEAFF	TGTGCCAGCAGTCCGGGGGACACTGAAGCTTTCTTT
TRBJ1-2	TRBV7-2	.	.	CASSSPRDGNYGYTF	TGTGCCAGCAGCTCGCCCCGAGACGGGAACTATGGCTACACCTTC
TRBJ2-3	TRBV7-2	.	.	CASSLQRSADTQYF	TGTGCCAGCAGCTTACAGCGATCCGCAGATACGCAGTATTTT
TRBJ2-2	TRBV10-3	TRBD1	.	CAISVTGDTGELFF	TGTGCCATCAGTGTAACAGGGGACACCGGGGAGCTGTTTTTT
TRBJ2-1	TRBV20-1	TRBD1	.	CSASQGQGPFF	TGCAGTGCTAGTCAAGGACAGGGTCCGTTCTTC
TRBJ2-3	TRBV10-3	.	.	CAISLGGTQDTQYF	TGTGCCATCAGTCTGGGAGGTACCCAAGATACGCAGTATTTT
TRBJ2-3	TRBV5-1	.	few	CASSLDARWERDTQYF	TGCGCCAGCAGCTTGGACGCCCGCTGGGAGAGAGATACGCAGTATTTT
TRBJ2-7	TRBV25-1	.	.	CASSGSRAEQYF	TGTGCCAGCAGTGGTAGCAGGGCCGAGCAGTACTTC
TRBJ2-3	TRBV2	TRBD2	.	CASSEGRTSGTSTDTQYF	TGTGCCAGCAGTGAAGGAAGGACTAGCGGAACCAGCACAGATACGCAGTATTTT
TRBJ2-7	TRBV5-6	TRBD1	.	CASSSARDRVATYEQYF	TGTGCCAGCAGCTCCGCCCGTGACAGGGTAGCTACCTACGAGCAGTACTTC
TRBJ1-2	TRBV5-6	TRBD1	.	CASSRPGQKFHTF	TGTGCCAGCAGCCGTCCGGGACAGAAGTTCCACACCTTC
TRBJ2-7	TRBV19	.	.	CASSMIPRQLMGEQYF	TGTGCCAGTAGTATGATCCCGAGACAGTTGATGGGCGAGCAGTACTTC